These T cell receptor beta chains were read from a single sample in a study of cytomegalovirus exposure and HLA in healthy donors. Using immunoSEQ multiplex PCR, the repertoire was profiled, and TCRdb retains in-frame clones only, with some absent. Among 100,000 to 150,000 clones listed, roughly 88% were seen once. The source material was PBMCs. These receptors came from a woman under 30 in good health and CMV-seropositive. The CDR3 runs from the conserved cysteine through the conserved F or W. The order of the fields is clone size, V gene, J gene, D gene, CDR3 protein, CDR3 DNA. A D gene is named only where the DNA matches it firmly. Clone size is given for some rows only: seen once, a few or many times, or a class if the clone is expanded.

>.|TRBV4-1|TRBJ2-7|.
CASSQAGMRDEQYF
TGCGCCAGCAGCCAAGCGGGAATGAGAGACGAGCAGTACTTC
>.|TRBV14|TRBJ2-1|.
CASSLLGGNEQFF
TGTGCCAGCAGCCTCTTGGGGGGCAATGAGCAGTTCTTC
>.|TRBV5-1|TRBJ1-5|.
CASSLGSGNQPQHF
TGCGCCAGCAGCTTGGGGTCAGGCAATCAGCCCCAGCATTTT
>.|TRBV5-1|TRBJ2-2|.
CASSLEAGASTGELFF
TGCGCCAGCAGCTTGGAGGCGGGGGCGAGTACCGGGGAGCTGTTTTTT
>.|TRBV6-5|TRBJ2-7|TRBD1
CASTWGQGAGEQYF
TGTGCCAGCACCTGGGGACAGGGGGCCGGCGAGCAGTACTTC
>few|TRBV30|TRBJ1-4|.
CAWGLGGVRNEKLFF
TGTGCCTGGGGCCTCGGGGGAGTTCGGAATGAAAAACTGTTTTTT
>.|TRBV7-6|TRBJ2-2|TRBD2
CASSLTSGGTGELFF
TGTGCCAGCAGTTTGACTAGCGGGGGGACCGGGGAGCTGTTTTTT
>.|TRBV2|TRBJ2-2|TRBD1
CASRTGTANTGELFF
TGTGCCAGCAGAACCGGGACAGCGAACACCGGGGAGCTGTTTTTT
>.|TRBV7-2|TRBJ2-4|.
CASSPYGGRGGGIQYF
TGTGCCAGCAGCCCATATGGGGGGCGGGGCGGGGGCATTCAGTACTTC
>.|TRBV5-1|TRBJ2-3|TRBD1
CASSQGQGTDTQYF
TGCGCCAGCAGCCAAGGACAGGGAACGGATACGCAGTATTTT
>.|TRBV29-1|TRBJ2-1|.
CSVAGVSYNEQFF
TGCAGCGTTGCGGGGGTCTCCTACAATGAGCAGTTCTTC
>.|TRBV13|TRBJ2-3|.
CASSSGNRQYF
TGTGCCAGCAGCTCAGGTAACAGGCAGTATTTT
>.|TRBV5-1|TRBJ2-1|TRBD2
CASSLQGLAGGDEQFF
TGCGCCAGCAGCTTGCAAGGGCTAGCGGGGGGGGATGAGCAGTTCTTC
>.|TRBV19|TRBJ2-1|TRBD2
CASKNPGLAEHNEQFF
TGTGCCAGTAAGAACCCGGGACTAGCGGAACACAATGAGCAGTTCTTC
>.|TRBV7-2|TRBJ2-7|TRBD1
CASSRSGTGYEQYF
TGTGCCAGCAGCCGTTCAGGGACAGGATACGAGCAGTACTTC
>.|TRBV7-3|TRBJ2-3|TRBD2
CASSTIGGGTDTQYF
TGTGCCAGCAGCACAATCGGGGGGGGCACAGATACGCAGTATTTT
>.|TRBV6-1|TRBJ1-4|.
CASSDRFATNEKLFF
TGTGCCAGCAGTGACCGGTTTGCAACTAATGAAAAACTGTTTTTT
>.|TRBV11-3|TRBJ2-1|.
CASSSPYSYNEQFF
TGTGCCAGCAGCTCACCCTACTCCTACAATGAGCAGTTCTTC
>.|TRBV11-2|TRBJ1-3|.
CASSSDSYSGNTIYF
TGTGCCAGCAGCTCAGATTCTTATTCTGGAAACACCATATATTTT
>.|TRBV6-1|TRBJ2-5|TRBD2
CASSEGTGLAIGETQYF
TGTGCCAGCAGTGAAGGTACGGGACTAGCGATTGGGGAGACCCAGTACTTC
>.|TRBV6-1|TRBJ1-1|.
CASSEARGRDTEAFF
TGTGCCAGCAGTGAAGCGCGGGGGCGCGACACTGAAGCTTTCTTT
>.|TRBV6-6|TRBJ2-7|TRBD1
CASSYFDRVREQYF
TGTGCCAGCAGTTACTTCGACAGGGTTCGTGAGCAGTACTTC
>.|TRBV5-4|TRBJ1-2|.
CASSFDNQVLYGYTF
TGTGCCAGCAGCTTCGACAACCAGGTGTTGTATGGCTACACCTTC
>.|TRBV4-1|TRBJ2-7|.
CASSQGAGIEQYF
TGCGCCAGCAGCCAAGGGGCAGGGATCGAGCAGTACTTC
>.|TRBV5-4|TRBJ1-1|.
CASSLGLPAVNTEAFF
TGTGCCAGCAGCTTGGGCCTGCCGGCGGTGAACACTGAAGCTTTCTTT
>.|TRBV18|TRBJ1-6|.
CASSSEGHGNSPLHF
TGTGCCAGCTCATCAGAGGGACACGGGAATTCGCCCCTCCACTTT
>.|TRBV10-3|TRBJ1-1|.
CAISGEGGNTEAFF
TGTGCCATCAGTGGCGAAGGCGGTAACACTGAAGCTTTCTTT
>.|TRBV10-2|TRBJ1-4|.
CASSDPDREKLFF
TGCGCCAGCAGTGACCCTGACAGAGAAAAACTGTTTTTT
>.|TRBV18|TRBJ1-4|TRBD1
CASSAGTENEKLFF
TGTGCCAGCTCAGCCGGGACAGAAAATGAAAAACTGTTTTTT
>.|TRBV5-6|TRBJ2-5|TRBD2
CASSYPSGGYQETQYF
TGTGCCAGCAGCTACCCTAGCGGGGGGTACCAAGAGACCCAGTACTTC
>few|TRBV18|TRBJ1-1|.
CASSPARGENTEAFF
TGTGCCAGCTCACCAGCGCGGGGTGAGAACACTGAAGCTTTCTTT
>.|TRBV14|TRBJ2-3|TRBD2
CASSHGRASGLITDTQYF
TGTGCCAGCAGCCACGGGAGAGCTAGCGGGTTAATAACAGATACGCAGTATTTT
>.|TRBV23-1|TRBJ2-7|.
CASNGPNSYEQYF
TGCGCCAGCAATGGGCCCAACTCCTACGAGCAGTACTTC
>few|TRBV12-5|TRBJ2-2|.
CASAETVNTGELFF
TGTGCTAGTGCCGAGACTGTTAACACCGGGGAGCTGTTTTTT
>.|TRBV5-1|TRBJ2-1|.
CASSLVGSSYNEQFF
TGCGCCAGCAGCTTGGTTGGGAGCTCCTACAATGAGCAGTTCTTC
>.|TRBV6-1|TRBJ1-2|TRBD1
CASSGQGIYGYTF
TGTGCCAGCAGTGGACAGGGGATCTATGGCTACACCTTC
>.|TRBV5-1|TRBJ2-7|TRBD1
CASSEETGLGEQYF
TGCGCCAGCAGCGAAGAGACAGGGTTGGGTGAGCAGTACTTC
>.|TRBV14|TRBJ1-1|.
CASSQAPGGAFF
TGTGCCAGCAGCCAAGCCCCGGGGGGGGCTTTCTTT
>.|TRBV6-1|TRBJ2-4|TRBD1
CASTGQGVIQYF
TGTGCCAGCACCGGACAGGGGGTCATTCAGTACTTC
>.|TRBV11-2|TRBJ2-3|TRBD2
CASSLALAGPDTQYF
TGTGCCAGCAGCTTAGCACTAGCGGGGCCGGATACGCAGTATTTT
>few|TRBV25-1|TRBJ1-3|TRBD1
CASSSPDRDSGNTIYF
TGTGCCAGCAGTTCTCCCGACAGGGACTCTGGAAACACCATATATTTT
>once|TRBV2|TRBJ1-6|.
CASRGGTSPLHF
TGTGCCAGCAGGGGGGGAACCTCACCCCTCCACTTT
>.|TRBV6-5|TRBJ2-7|TRBD1
CASTNSGQGIYEQYF
TGTGCCAGCACAAACTCGGGACAGGGCATCTACGAGCAGTACTTC
>.|TRBV7-2|TRBJ1-2|.
CASSLAGSNYGYTF
TGTGCCAGCAGCTTAGCTGGCAGTAACTATGGCTACACCTTC
>.|TRBV6-5|TRBJ1-4|TRBD1
CASSPPGGHEKLFF
TGTGCCAGCAGCCCCCCAGGGGGACATGAAAAACTGTTTTTT
>.|TRBV2|TRBJ1-4|.
CASRDPRVATNEKLFF
TGTGCCAGCAGAGATCCCCGGGTTGCAACTAATGAAAAACTGTTTTTT
>.|TRBV21-1|TRBJ1-5|.
CASSKDEDSYSNQPQHF
TGTGCCAGCAGCAAAGATGAAGACAGCTATAGCAATCAGCCCCAGCATTTT
>.|TRBV5-4|TRBJ2-1|TRBD2
CASSRRSGGDNEQFF
TGTGCCAGCAGCCGAAGGTCCGGGGGGGACAATGAGCAGTTCTTC
>.|TRBV5-1|TRBJ2-7|TRBD2
CASSLGGGPYEQYF
TGCGCCAGCAGCTTGGGCGGGGGGCCCTACGAGCAGTACTTC
>.|TRBV18|TRBJ1-1|TRBD1
CASSVGRGREEAFF
TGTGCCAGCTCAGTTGGCAGGGGGCGAGAAGAAGCTTTCTTT
>.|TRBV6-4|TRBJ2-3|TRBD2
CASSSGGASTDTQYF
TGTGCCAGCAGTAGCGGGGGGGCTAGCACAGATACGCAGTATTTT